The source of this TCR beta chain is a study of T-cell reconstitution after alpha-beta-depleted transplantation in children. The library targeted TCRbeta and was prepared with unique molecular identifiers. TCRdb reprocessed the PCR reads with MiXCR, giving one entry per CDR3 protein. This sample has approximately 980,000 distinct CDR3 sequences, with less than 30% found just once. Regarding this clonotype: The antigen remains undetermined.

The length of the CDR3 is 11 residues. Germline V CDR1 and CDR2: DFQATT, SNEGSKA (reference sequence). V was cut by 6 bases and J by 4 bases, with 10 bases left in between. Study results and caveats: It was surviving recipient T cells and thymic progenitors that gave some patients high TCRbeta diversity at day 60. Several hundred expanded graft clones reportedly gave rise to the alpha-beta T cells present about two months after transplant. It was newly produced T cells that mostly accounted for T-cell counts and diversity one year after transplant.

This specimen was PBMCs, mostly from graft donor cells, taken 360 days after TCRalphabeta/CD19-depleted stem cell transplant. The V gene is TRBV20-1, the J gene TRBJ2-7; possible D gene TRBD1, 6 bases. The sequence was obtained from a boy under three years old who had a stem cell transplant for SCID, so the T cells may come from the graft donor. Here the CDR3 reads CSAYRVYEQYF. Written as DNA, the CDR3 is TGCAGTGCCTACAGGGTTTACGAGCAGTACTTC.